The subject of this entry is one T cell receptor (beta chain). Its antigen is still unknown. MiXCR, applied by TCRdb to the 5' RACE reads, yields one record per CDR3 protein. The sample contains about 490,000 distinct CDR3 sequences, over 12% of which appear only once. CDR1 is SGHRS and CDR2 is YFSETQ in the germline V gene. V was clipped by 0 bases and J by 10 bases, with 14 bases between them. The CDR3 is made up of 14 amino acids. The sample comes from a study of identical twins. Findings and limits, study-wide: Partly confounded zero-insertion analyses could result from invariant MAIT and iNKT cells. Within monozygotic twins, out-of-frame TCR alpha sharing was underestimated by the models. Memory repertoires showed no such pattern, whereas abundant cord blood beta clonotypes carried fewer insertions. Out-of-frame alpha sequences that twins shared showed excess low generation probability.

These sequences were also reported in another study, on yellow fever vaccine responses in identical twins.

Sequencing was carried out using CD4+ T cells sorted from blood. The sequence came from a young woman in good health. The V call is TRBV5-1, the J call TRBJ2-1; the D gene is possibly TRBD2 (5 bases). The CDR3 DNA sequence: TGCGCCAGCAGCTTGGCCATCGGAGGAGGAGAGCAGTTCTTC. Protein sequence: CASSLAIGGGEQFF.